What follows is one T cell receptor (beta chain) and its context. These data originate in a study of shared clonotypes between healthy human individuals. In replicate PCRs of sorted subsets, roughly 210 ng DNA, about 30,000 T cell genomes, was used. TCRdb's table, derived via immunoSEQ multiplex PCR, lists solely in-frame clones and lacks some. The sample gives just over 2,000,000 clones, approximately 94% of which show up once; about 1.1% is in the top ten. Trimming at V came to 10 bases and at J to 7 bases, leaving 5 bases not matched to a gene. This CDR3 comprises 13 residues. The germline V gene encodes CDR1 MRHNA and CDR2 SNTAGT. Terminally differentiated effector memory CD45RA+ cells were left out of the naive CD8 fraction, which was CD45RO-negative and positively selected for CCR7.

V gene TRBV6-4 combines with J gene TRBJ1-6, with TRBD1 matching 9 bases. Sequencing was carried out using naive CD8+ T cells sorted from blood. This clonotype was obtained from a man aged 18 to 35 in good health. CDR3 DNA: TGTGCCACCGGGGGACAGGGCAATTCACCCCTCCACTTT. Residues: CATGGQGNSPLHF.